The present T cell receptor beta chain was sequenced within a study of early stage breast cancer tumors. Study context: Samples were sequenced at around 10-fold average coverage.

Germline-derived CDR1 and CDR2 are SSHAT and FNYEAQ (reference sequence). Trimming shortened V by 5 bases and J by 4 bases, and 21 bases separated the two germline ends. The CDR3 sequence is 16 residues long. On this clone itself: The antigen is undetermined.

The study's findings and limits: In about 90% of the 16 patients, blood comparison separated tumor from normal breast. Compared with adjacent normal breast, tumors showed approximately 2.5-fold denser, more clonal T cells.

Repertoires were generated with immunoSEQ multiplex PCR, while TCRdb's copy carries only in-frame clones and drops some. The sample records 50,000 to 75,000 clones, over 65% being singletons. This chain connects TRBV7-7 to TRBJ2-7; tentatively, D is TRBD2 (6 bases). The sequence came from a person between 30 and 45 years old with breast cancer. The sample taken for sequencing was blood. In DNA, the CDR3 is TGTGCCAGCAGCCCCCTCCCACCGGGACTTCATTACGAGCAGTACTTC. This translates into CASSPLPPGLHYEQYF.